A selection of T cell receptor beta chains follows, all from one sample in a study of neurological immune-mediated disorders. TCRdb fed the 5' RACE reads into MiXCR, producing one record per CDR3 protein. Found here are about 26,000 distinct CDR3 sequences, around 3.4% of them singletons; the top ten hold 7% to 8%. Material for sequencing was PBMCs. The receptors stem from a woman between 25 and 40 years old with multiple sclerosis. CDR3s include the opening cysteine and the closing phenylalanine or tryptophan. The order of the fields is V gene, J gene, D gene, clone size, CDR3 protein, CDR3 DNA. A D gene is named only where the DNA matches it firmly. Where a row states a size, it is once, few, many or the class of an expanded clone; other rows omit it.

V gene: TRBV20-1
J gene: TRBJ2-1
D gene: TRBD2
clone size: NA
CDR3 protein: CSAFLGSGRGHEQFF
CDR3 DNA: TGCAGTGCATTCCTCGGTAGCGGGAGGGGGCATGAGCAGTTCTTC

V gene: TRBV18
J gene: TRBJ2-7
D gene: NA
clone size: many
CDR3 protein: CASSPDRRGEQYF
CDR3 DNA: TGTGCCAGCTCACCGGACAGGCGGGGTGAGCAGTACTTC

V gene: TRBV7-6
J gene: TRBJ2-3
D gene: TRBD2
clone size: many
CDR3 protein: CASSRGAGTSGRSDTQYF
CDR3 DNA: TGTGCCAGCAGCCGCGGGGCGGGGACTAGCGGGAGGTCGGATACGCAGTATTTT

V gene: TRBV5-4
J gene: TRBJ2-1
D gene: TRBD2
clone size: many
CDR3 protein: CASSFEYGPGGFGEQFF
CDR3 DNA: TGTGCCAGCAGCTTCGAATACGGACCGGGGGGTTTTGGTGAGCAGTTCTTC

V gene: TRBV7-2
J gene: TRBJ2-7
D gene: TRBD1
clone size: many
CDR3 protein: CASSSRTGFDEQYF
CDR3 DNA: TGTGCCAGCAGCTCCCGGACAGGGTTCGACGAGCAGTACTTC

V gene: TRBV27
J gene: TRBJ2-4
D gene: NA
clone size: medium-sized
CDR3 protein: CASSLSNLAKNIQYF
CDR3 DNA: TGTGCCAGCAGTTTGAGCAATTTAGCCAAAAACATTCAGTACTTC

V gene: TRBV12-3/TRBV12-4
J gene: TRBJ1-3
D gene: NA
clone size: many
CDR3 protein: CASSPNGNTIYF
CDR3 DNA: TGTGCCAGCAGTCCCAATGGAAACACCATATATTTT

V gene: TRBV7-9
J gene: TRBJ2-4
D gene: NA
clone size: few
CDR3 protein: CASSLDAGEIQYF
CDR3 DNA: TGTGCCAGCAGCTTAGACGCTGGGGAAATTCAGTACTTC

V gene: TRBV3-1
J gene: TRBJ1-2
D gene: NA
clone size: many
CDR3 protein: CASSQGQGSYGYTF
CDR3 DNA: TGTGCCAGCAGCCAAGGTCAGGGGAGCTATGGCTACACCTTC

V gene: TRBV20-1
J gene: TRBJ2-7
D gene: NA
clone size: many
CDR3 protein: CSARQRSSGEQYF
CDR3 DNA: TGCAGTGCTAGACAAAGATCCTCTGGGGAGCAGTACTTC

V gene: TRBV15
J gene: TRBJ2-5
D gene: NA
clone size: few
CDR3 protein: CATMRGLQETQYF
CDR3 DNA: TGTGCCACCATGAGGGGACTCCAAGAGACCCAGTACTTC

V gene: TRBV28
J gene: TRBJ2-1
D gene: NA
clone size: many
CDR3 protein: CASSLTQPLDRYYNEQFF
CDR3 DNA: TGTGCCAGCAGTTTAACCCAACCTTTAGACAGATATTACAATGAGCAGTTCTTC

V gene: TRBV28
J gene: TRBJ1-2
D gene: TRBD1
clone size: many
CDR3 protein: CASTSLRGPYGYTF
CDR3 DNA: TGTGCCAGCACCTCACTCAGGGGGCCATATGGCTACACCTTC

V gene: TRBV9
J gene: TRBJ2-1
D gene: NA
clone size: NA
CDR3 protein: CASSVGLATLGEQFF
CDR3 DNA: TGTGCCAGCAGCGTAGGGCTAGCTACCCTCGGTGAGCAGTTCTTC

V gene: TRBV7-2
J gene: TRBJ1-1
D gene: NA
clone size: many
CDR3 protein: CASSLRVEAFF
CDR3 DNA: TGTGCCAGCAGCTTAAGGGTGGAAGCTTTCTTT

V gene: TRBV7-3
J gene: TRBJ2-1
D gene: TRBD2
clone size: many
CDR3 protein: CASSRGGSYNEQFF
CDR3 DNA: TGTGCCAGCAGCCGCGGGGGCTCCTACAATGAGCAGTTCTTC

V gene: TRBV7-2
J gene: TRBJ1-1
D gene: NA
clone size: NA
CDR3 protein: CASSLKSATEAFF
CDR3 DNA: TGTGCCAGCAGCTTAAAAAGTGCTACTGAAGCTTTCTTT

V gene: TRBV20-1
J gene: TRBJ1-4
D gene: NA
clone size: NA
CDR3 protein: CSARGGGWEKLFF
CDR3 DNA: TGCAGTGCTAGAGGAGGGGGGTGGGAAAAACTGTTTTTT

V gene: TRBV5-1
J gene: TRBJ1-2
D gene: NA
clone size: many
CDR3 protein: CASTPGGGDGPFSYTF
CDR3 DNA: TGCGCCAGCACCCCGGGTGGGGGCGATGGACCTTTTAGCTACACCTTC

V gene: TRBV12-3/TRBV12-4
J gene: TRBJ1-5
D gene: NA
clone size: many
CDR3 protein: CASSRSDRSMNQPQHF
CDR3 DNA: TGTGCCAGCAGTCGAAGCGACAGGTCTATGAATCAGCCCCAGCATTTT

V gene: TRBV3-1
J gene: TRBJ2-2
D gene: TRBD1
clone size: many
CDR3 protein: CASSQVFPGSRDRATGELFF
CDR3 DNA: TGTGCCAGCAGCCAGGTTTTCCCCGGGAGCCGGGACAGGGCCACCGGGGAGCTGTTTTTT

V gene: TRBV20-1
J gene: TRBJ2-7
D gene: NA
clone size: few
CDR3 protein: CSAATLLMGGEQYF
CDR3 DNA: TGCAGTGCCGCGACGCTCTTAATGGGTGGAGAGCAGTACTTC

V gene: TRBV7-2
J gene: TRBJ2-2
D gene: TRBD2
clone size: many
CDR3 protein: CASSTGTSSAGELFF
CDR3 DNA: TGTGCCAGCAGCACCGGGACTAGCTCCGCCGGGGAGCTGTTTTTT

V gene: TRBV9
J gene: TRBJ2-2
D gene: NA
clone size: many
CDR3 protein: CASSSRVTGELFF
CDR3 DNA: TGTGCCAGCAGCAGCAGGGTCACCGGGGAGCTGTTTTTT

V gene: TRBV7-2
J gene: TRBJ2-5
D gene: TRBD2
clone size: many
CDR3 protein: CASNGGGIGSETQYF
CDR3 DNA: TGTGCCAGCAACGGGGGGGGAATCGGGTCAGAGACCCAGTACTTC

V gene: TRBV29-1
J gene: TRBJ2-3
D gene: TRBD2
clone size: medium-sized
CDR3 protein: CSVELGTSGSADTQYF
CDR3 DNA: TGCAGCGTTGAGCTAGGGACTAGCGGGAGTGCAGATACGCAGTATTTT

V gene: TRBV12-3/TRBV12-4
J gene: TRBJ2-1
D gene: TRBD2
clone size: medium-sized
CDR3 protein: CASSLEAAGGPGEQFF
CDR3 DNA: TGTGCCAGCAGTTTAGAGGCAGCGGGAGGGCCTGGTGAGCAGTTCTTC

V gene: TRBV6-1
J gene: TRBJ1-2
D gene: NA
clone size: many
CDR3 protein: CASSEGWYYGYTF
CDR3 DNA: TGTGCCAGCAGTGAAGGGTGGTACTATGGCTACACCTTC

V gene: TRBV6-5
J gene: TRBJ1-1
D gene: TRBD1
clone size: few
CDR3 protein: CASSNGQAPNTEAFF
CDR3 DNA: TGTGCCAGCAGTAACGGACAGGCCCCGAACACTGAAGCTTTCTTT

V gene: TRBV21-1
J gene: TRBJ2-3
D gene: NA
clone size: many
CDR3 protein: CASSKGATGNTDTQYF
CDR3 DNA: TGTGCCAGCAGCAAAGGAGCGACAGGGAACACAGATACGCAGTATTTT

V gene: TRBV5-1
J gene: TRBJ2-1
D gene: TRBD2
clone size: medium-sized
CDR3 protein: CASSLGLAGVNEQFF
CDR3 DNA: TGCGCCAGCAGCTTGGGACTAGCGGGGGTCAATGAGCAGTTCTTC

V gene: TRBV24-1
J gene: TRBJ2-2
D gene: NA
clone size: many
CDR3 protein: CATSFRAGELFF
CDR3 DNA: TGTGCCACCAGTTTCAGGGCGGGGGAGCTGTTTTTT

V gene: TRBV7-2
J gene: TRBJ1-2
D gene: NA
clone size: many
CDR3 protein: CASSLAGANYGYTF
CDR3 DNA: TGTGCCAGCAGCTTAGCCGGAGCTAACTATGGCTACACCTTC

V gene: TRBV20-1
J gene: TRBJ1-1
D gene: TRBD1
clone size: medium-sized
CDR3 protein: CSARGTGTEAFF
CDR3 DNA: TGCAGTGCGAGAGGGACAGGCACTGAAGCTTTCTTT

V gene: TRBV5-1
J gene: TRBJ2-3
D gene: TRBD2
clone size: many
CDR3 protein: CASSLVPWASGGLSTDTQYF
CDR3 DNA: TGCGCCAGCAGCCTTGTCCCATGGGCTAGCGGGGGTCTTAGCACAGATACGCAGTATTTT

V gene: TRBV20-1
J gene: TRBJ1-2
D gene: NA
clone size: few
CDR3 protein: CSARNPTVDGYTF
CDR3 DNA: TGCAGTGCACGGAATCCGACAGTGGATGGCTACACCTTC

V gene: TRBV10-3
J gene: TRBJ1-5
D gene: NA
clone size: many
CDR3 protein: CAISEERDQPQNF
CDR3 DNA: TGTGCCATCAGTGAGGAACGGGACCAGCCCCAGAATTTT

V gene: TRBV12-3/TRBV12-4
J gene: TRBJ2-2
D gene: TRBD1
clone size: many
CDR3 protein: CASRGTGGWELFF
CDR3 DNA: TGTGCCAGCAGAGGCACAGGGGGATGGGAGCTGTTTTTT

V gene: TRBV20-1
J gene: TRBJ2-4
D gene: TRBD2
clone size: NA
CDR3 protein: CSASWTSGEGAQYF
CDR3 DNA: TGCAGTGCTAGTTGGACTAGCGGAGAGGGGGCCCAGTACTTC

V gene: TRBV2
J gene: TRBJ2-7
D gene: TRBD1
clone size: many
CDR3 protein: CASSWDRFYEQYF
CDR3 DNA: TGTGCCAGCAGTTGGGACAGGTTCTACGAGCAGTACTTC

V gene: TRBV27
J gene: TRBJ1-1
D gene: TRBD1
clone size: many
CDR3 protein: CASSVHRGLNTEAFF
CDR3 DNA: TGTGCCAGCAGTGTACACAGGGGGTTGAACACTGAAGCTTTCTTT

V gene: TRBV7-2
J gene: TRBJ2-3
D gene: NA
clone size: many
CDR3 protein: CASSLSWTAPGTQYF
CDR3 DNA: TGTGCCAGCAGCTTATCCTGGACAGCGCCGGGTACGCAGTATTTT

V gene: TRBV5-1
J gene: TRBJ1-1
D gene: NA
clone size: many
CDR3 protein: CASSLAGLKANTEAFF
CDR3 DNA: TGCGCCAGCAGCTTGGCCGGGTTGAAGGCGAACACTGAAGCTTTCTTT

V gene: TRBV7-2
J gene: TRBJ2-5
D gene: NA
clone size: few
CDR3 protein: CASSLAGSQGQETQYF
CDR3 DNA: TGTGCCAGCAGCTTAGCGGGTAGTCAGGGACAAGAGACCCAGTACTTC

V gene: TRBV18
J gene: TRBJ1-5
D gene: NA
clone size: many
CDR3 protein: CASSPLPPPGPQNF
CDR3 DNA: TGTGCCAGCTCACCACTCCCGCCTCCCGGGCCCCAGAATTTT